What follows is one T cell receptor beta chain and its context. What it recognizes is unknown. The sample is drawn from a study of CD8 T cells in ankylosing spondylitis. Germline values: CDR1 KGHDR, CDR2 SFDVKD. The CDR3 totals 15 residues. Germline trimming cut 5 bases from V and 4 bases from J; bases unmatched to any gene: 8. From the 5' RACE reads, TCRdb called clonotypes with MiXCR, one entry per CDR3 protein. The sample consists of about 300,000 distinct CDR3 sequences, 11% of them appearing once. Study-level results: Matched synovial fluid from ankylosing spondylitis patients was reported to be enriched for disease-linked clones.

This rearrangement joins TRBV24-1 to TRBJ2-7; the match to TRBD1 covers 9 bases. The TCR was taken from a female donor with ankylosing spondylitis or in good health (not recorded which). The sequenced material came from blood, either unsorted or a sorted T cell fraction (not recorded which). CDR3 nucleotides: TGTGCCACCAGTGGACCGGGACAGGGTGCATACGAGCAGTACTTC. It encodes CATSGPGQGAYEQYF.